These 2 T cell receptor beta chains came from one sample sequenced in a study of liver allograft versus peripheral blood T cells. Study background: Transplanted livers and recipients' peripheral blood had their T cell receptor repertoires compared.

TCRdb itself ran the reads through MiXCR, one entry per CDR3 protein. The repertoire holds more than 10,000 distinct CDR3 sequences, with about 20% as singletons. These receptors came from a human patient who had a liver transplant. The graft donor may have given rise to some T cells.

This clonotype was found a few times. The V gene is TRBV20-1, the J gene TRBJ1-2, with TRBD1 identical over 11 bases. The CDR3 totals 15 residues. The J segment lost 8 bases and the V segment lost 1 base, leaving 9 bases of the junction unmatched. Germline V lookup: CDR1 DFQATT, CDR2 SNEGSKA (reference sequence). CDR3 in amino acids: CSARAPGQGGRGYTF. The CDR3 coding sequence is TGCAGTGCTAGAGCCCCGGGACAGGGGGGAAGAGGCTACACCTTC.

This clonotype was found a few times. The chain joins TRBV27 to TRBJ2-2; D may match TRBD1 or TRBD2 (5 bases each). This CDR3 comprises 15 residues. The germline gives CDR1 MNHEY, CDR2 SMNVEV (reference sequence). V was pared by 2 bases and J by 1 base, with 8 bases between. DNA of the CDR3: TGTGCCAGCAGTTTAGGGACCATGAACACCGGGGAGCTGTTTTTT. This translates into CASSLGTMNTGELFF.